This entry lists 21 T cell receptor beta chains sequenced from one sample in a study of PD-L1 blockade in urothelial cancer. Measured with immunoSEQ multiplex PCR; TCRdb has only the in-frame clones, and not every one. Of some 100,000 clones in the sample, about 90% are singletons; the top ten hold about 0.92%. This material consisted of PBMCs, taken around atezolizumab (anti-PD-L1) treatment. The receptors come from an elderly woman with urothelial cancer.

This chain uses TRBV15 with TRBJ2-3, with TRBD2 matching over 7 bases. J lost 2 bases, V lost 3 bases, and 8 bases had no gene match. This CDR3 is built from 16 residues. Germline CDR1 is LNHNV and CDR2 is YYDKDF (reference sequence). CDR3 residues: CATSSVGGGTTDTQYF. In DNA form, the CDR3 reads TGTGCCACCAGCAGCGTCGGGGGAGGGACCACAGATACGCAGTATTTT. Based on the CDR3 plus reference TRBV15 and TRBJ2-3, the full variable domain is DAMVIQNPRYQVTQFGKPVTLSCSQTLNHNVMYWYQQKSSQAPKLLFHYYDKDFNNEADTPDNFQSRRPNTSFCFLDIRSPGLGDTAMYLCATSSVGGGTTDTQYFGPGTRLTVL.

V and J are TRBV5-4 and TRBJ1-2; 10 bases map to TRBD1. This CDR3 is 14 amino acids long. Germline loops: CDR1 SGHNT, CDR2 YYREEE (reference sequence). Trimming removed 4 bases from V and 3 bases from J; junction bases left unmatched: 3. As DNA, the CDR3 is TGTGCCAGCAGCCCGGACAGGGGGGACTATGGCTACACCTTC. It encodes CASSPDRGDYGYTF.

The chain joins TRBV27 to TRBJ2-7, with TRBD2 as a possible D gene (6 bases). This CDR3 has 16 residues. V was shortened by 2 bases and J by 2 bases, with 16 bases between the two germline ends. The germline CDR1 and CDR2 sequences are MNHEY and SMNVEV (reference sequence). CDR3 loop: CASSLTPGGPTYEQYF. The CDR3 DNA is TGTGCCAGCAGTTTAACCCCCGGGGGACCCACCTACGAGCAGTACTTC.

This clone occurred a few times. The rearrangement uses TRBV10-3 and TRBJ2-3; D may be TRBD1 (6 bases). The CDR3 consists of 12 residues. V lost 3 bases, J lost 9 bases, and 10 bases lay in between. The germline gives CDR1 ENHRY, CDR2 SYGVKD. The CDR3 nucleotides read TGTGCCATCAGTGAAGGGACACTAACGCAGTATTTT. It translates to CAISEGTLTQYF.

The chain links TRBV5-6 to TRBJ2-6; TRBD1 agrees at 7 bases. The V gene end was trimmed by 3 bases and the J gene end by 0 bases; junction bases not matched to a gene: 3. The CDR3 is 16 amino acids. Germline V gene sequence: CDR1 SGHDT, CDR2 YYEEEE. The chain's CDR3 is CASSYAGGSGANVLTF. CDR3 in DNA: TGTGCCAGCAGCTATGCAGGGGGCTCTGGGGCCAACGTCCTGACTTTC. Together with reference TRBV5-6 and TRBJ2-6, the CDR3 gives the full variable domain: DAGVTQSPTHLIKTRGQQVTLRCSPKSGHDTVSWYQQALGQGPQFIFQYYEEEERQRGNFPDRFSGHQFPNYSSELNVNALLLGDSALYLCASSYAGGSGANVLTFGAGSRLTVL.

The V gene is TRBV27, the J gene TRBJ2-5; no firm D call. The V gene's germline CDR1 is MNHEY and CDR2 SMNVEV (reference sequence). Trimming stripped 3 bases from V and 7 bases from J, with 15 bases between. The CDR3 contains 14 residues. For the CDR3, the DNA is TGTGCCAGCAGTTTTTCCCCGTTTCTGTGGACCCAGTACTTC. This encodes CASSFSPFLWTQYF.

J is TRBJ1-1 and V is TRBV5-1, with 9 bases matching TRBD1. This CDR3 spans 15 amino acids. The V and J ends lost 4 bases and 2 bases, in that order; junction bases with no gene match: 6. From germline, CDR1 is SGHRS and CDR2 YFSETQ. The chain's CDR3 is CASSARTGVNTEAFF. CDR3 DNA sequence: TGCGCCAGCAGCGCGCGGACAGGGGTTAACACTGAAGCTTTCTTT.

The V call is TRBV29-1, the J call TRBJ2-3, with D tentatively TRBD1 (6 bases). Trimming removed 4 bases at V and 10 bases at J, with 18 bases between. The length of the CDR3 is 13 residues. Germline lookup yields CDR1 SQVTM and CDR2 ANQGSEA. CDR3 sequence: CSVGRGSDSPQYF. The CDR3 DNA reads TGCAGCGTTGGGCGAGGATCGGACAGCCCGCAGTATTTT.

This rearrangement joins TRBV2 to TRBJ2-1, with no clear D. Per germline, CDR1 SNHLY and CDR2 FYNNEI. V lost 1 base, J lost 8 bases, and 6 bases lay in between. The CDR3 is 12 amino acids. For the CDR3, the DNA is TGTGCCAGCAGTGAAGACTTTCATGAGCAGTTCTTC. It encodes CASSEDFHEQFF.

This clone was observed a single time. The gene calls are TRBV5-1 and TRBJ2-1, with 7 nucleotides matching TRBD1. Germline CDR1 SGHRS, CDR2 YFSETQ. The CDR3 has 14 amino acids. Trimming at V came to 0 bases and at J to 16 bases, leaving 13 bases not matched to a gene. The CDR3: CASSLEGWDSQGFF. CDR3 DNA sequence: TGCGCCAGCAGCTTGGAAGGCTGGGACAGCCAGGGTTTCTTC.

V gene TRBV28 combines with J gene TRBJ2-1; 11 positions agree with TRBD2. Germline CDR1 is MDHEN and CDR2 is SYDVKM. The CDR3 runs 13 residues. J lost 8 bases, V lost 6 bases, and 3 bases had no gene match. The DNA of the CDR3 is TGTGCCAGCAGGACTAGCGGGATGGATGAGCAGTTCTTC. Its translation: CASRTSGMDEQFF. The full variable domain, in which reference TRBV28 and TRBJ2-1 provide the parts outside the CDR3, is DVKVTQSSRYLVKRTGEKVFLECVQDMDHENMFWYRQDPGLGLRLIYFSYDVKMKEKGDIPEGYSVSREKKERFSLILESASTNQTSMYLCASRTSGMDEQFFGPGTRLTVL.

CDR3 sequence: CASSHGDTQYF. The CDR3 nucleotides are TGTGCCAGCAGCCACGGTGATACGCAGTATTTT. The chain combines TRBV7-9 with TRBJ2-3; D is undetermined. With 5 bases removed from V and 6 bases from J, the gap between germline ends came to 6 bases. The germline gives CDR1 SEHNR, CDR2 FQNEAQ (reference sequence). The CDR3 runs 11 residues.

This chain links TRBV10-3 with TRBJ2-3; TRBD2 aligns across 11 bases. The CDR3 runs 17 residues. Germline-derived CDR1 and CDR2 are ENHRY and SYGVKD. Trimming cost V 0 bases and J 3 bases; bases outside gene matches: 5. The CDR3, as DNA: TGTGCCATCAGTGAGTCTAGCGGGAGGGCCAAAACAGATACGCAGTATTTT. Translated, it gives CAISESSGRAKTDTQYF.

The chain combines TRBV27 with TRBJ2-1, with D perhaps matching TRBD1 (6 bases). From germline, CDR1 is MNHEY and CDR2 SMNVEV (reference sequence). Trimming pared 8 bases from V and 4 bases from J, leaving 15 bases between. The CDR3 is made up of 14 amino acids. The CDR3 region is CASGRTVEYNEQFF. In DNA, the CDR3 is TGTGCCAGCGGTCGGACAGTGGAGTACAATGAGCAGTTCTTC.

The V gene is TRBV7-9, the J gene TRBJ2-7, with 9 positions matching TRBD2. From germline, CDR1 is SEHNR and CDR2 FQNEAQ (reference sequence). The CDR3 runs to 13 residues. With 11 bases clipped from V and 6 bases from J, the junction kept 11 bases outside the gene matches. The CDR3 loop reads CASTIAGVGEQYF. CDR3 nucleotide sequence: TGTGCCTCCACGATAGCGGGAGTAGGCGAGCAGTACTTC.

J is TRBJ2-2 and V is TRBV2; 9 bases agree with TRBD1. CDR3 length: 14 amino acids. Germline V lookup: CDR1 SNHLY, CDR2 FYNNEI. The junction had 8 bases not matched to a gene; V was cut back by 5 bases and J by 10 bases. CDR3 bases: TGTGCCAGCAGTCGGGACAGGGCCCTGCCGGAGCTGTTTTTT. Its translation is CASSRDRALPELFF.

The J gene is TRBJ2-7, the V gene TRBV28; 10 nucleotides match TRBD1. This CDR3 is built from 14 residues. CDR1 and CDR2 from the germline V gene are MDHEN and SYDVKM. Trimming removed 7 bases from V and 3 bases from J; junction bases left unmatched: 6. CDR3 protein: CASIQWTGGYEQYF. In DNA form, the CDR3 reads TGTGCCAGCATTCAATGGACAGGGGGCTACGAGCAGTACTTC.

The V call is TRBV6-6, the J call TRBJ1-1; D gene ambiguous. This CDR3 has 16 amino acids. CDR1 MNHNY and CDR2 SVGAGI come from the germline V gene (reference sequence). The ends were cut back, 0 bases at V and 4 bases at J, with 15 bases in the middle. CDR3 region: CASSYSSEPIPTEAFF. CDR3 DNA: TGTGCCAGCAGTTACTCGTCAGAACCGATCCCCACTGAAGCTTTCTTT.

This chain joins TRBV9 and TRBJ2-2; 9 bases fit TRBD1. The CDR3 is 17 amino acids. Unmatched junction bases numbered 10, after V lost 0 bases and J lost 7 bases. Per germline, CDR1 SGDLS and CDR2 YYNGEE. The CDR3 loop reads CASSVAGGTGLDGELFF. In DNA form, the CDR3 reads TGTGCCAGCAGCGTAGCTGGGGGGACAGGGTTGGACGGGGAGCTGTTTTTT. Using reference TRBV9 and TRBJ2-2 for the parts outside the CDR3, the full variable domain is DSGVTQTPKHLITATGQRVTLRCSPRSGDLSVYWYQQSLDQGLQFLIQYYNGEERAKGNILERFSAQQFPDLHSELNLSSLELGDSALYFCASSVAGGTGLDGELFFGEGSRLTVL.

V is TRBV10-2 and J is TRBJ2-1, with 8 bases identical to TRBD2. The V segment lost 1 base and the J segment 7 bases; nucleotides outside the gene matches: 6. Germline V CDR1 and CDR2: WSHSY, SAAADI. This CDR3 has 15 residues. CDR3 DNA: TGCGCCAGCAGTGAGTGGCCGGGAGGGCCTAATGAGCAGTTCTTC. Its protein product is CASSEWPGGPNEQFF.

The chain is built from TRBV4-1 and TRBJ2-2; D not certain. The V end was cut by 1 base, the J end by 7 bases, with 13 bases between. CDR1 is MGHRA and CDR2 is YSYEKL in the germline V gene. The CDR3 sequence is 15 residues long. This CDR3 reads CASSQGVFVVGELFF. In nucleotides, the CDR3 is TGCGCCAGCAGCCAAGGAGTATTCGTGGTCGGGGAGCTGTTTTTT.